The 28 T cell receptor beta chains below all came from one sample that was sequenced in a study of T cell responses to AZD1222 COVID-19 vaccine. Assay: immunoSEQ multiplex PCR; the TCRdb copy retains only in-frame clones and omits some. The sample lists some 140,000 clones, more than 90% occurring once. Sequences were derived from peripheral blood, sampled on day 0 of AZD1222 vaccination. Receptors were obtained from an adult in good health.

This clone was recorded once. This chain connects TRBV30 to TRBJ2-7, with a weak D call TRBD2 (6 bases). Trimming took off 0 bases at V and 1 base at J, with 19 bases between the two ends. Germline loops: CDR1 GTSNPN, CDR2 SVGIG (reference sequence). This CDR3 is 17 amino acids long. The CDR3 sequence: CAWSVFPPMGRSYEQYF. The CDR3 DNA reads TGTGCCTGGAGTGTATTCCCCCCTATGGGGAGGTCCTACGAGCAGTACTTC.

For the CDR3, the DNA is TGTGCCAGCAGCTCGCAATTTAATGAAAAACTGTTTTTT. As protein: CASSSQFNEKLFF. The chain has TRBV7-2 and TRBJ1-4; no clear D gene. CDR1 SGHTA and CDR2 FQGNSA come from the germline V gene. This CDR3 contains 13 residues. Trimming shortened V by 4 bases and J by 4 bases, and 7 bases separated the two germline ends.

The chain joins TRBV11-3 to TRBJ2-1; D uncertain. Germline V gene data show CDR1 as SGHNT and CDR2 as YENEEA. The CDR3 is made up of 14 amino acids. Trimming stripped 0 bases from V and 10 bases from J, with 13 bases between. This chain's CDR3 is CASSLDGGAREQFF. CDR3 coding DNA: TGTGCCAGCAGCTTAGATGGCGGCGCTCGAGAGCAGTTCTTC.

This clone appeared once. This chain connects TRBV7-3 to TRBJ1-2, with D tentatively TRBD1 (5 bases). Germline V gene lookup returns CDR1 SGHTA and CDR2 FQGTGA. The CDR3 spans 13 residues. V lost 5 bases, J lost 8 bases, and 15 bases lay in between. The CDR3 DNA reads as TGTGCCAGCAGCCCCCAGGTGTCAGGGGGCTACACCTTC. Translation gives CASSPQVSGGYTF.

In this sample, this clone turned up once. V is TRBV19 and J is TRBJ1-2; no reliable D call. This CDR3 is 14 amino acids long. The ends were cut back, 7 bases at V and 0 bases at J, with 12 bases in the middle. The germline V gene has CDR1 LNHDA and CDR2 SQIVND (reference sequence). CDR3: CASTGSAANYGYTF. DNA for the CDR3: TGTGCCAGTACGGGATCAGCCGCTAACTATGGCTACACCTTC.

This clone occurred once. The V call is TRBV3-1 (or the pseudogene TRBV3-2), the J call TRBJ1-6; D not certain. Trimming shortened V by 4 bases and J by 14 bases, and 24 bases separated the two germline ends. Germline V gene lookup returns CDR1 LGHDT and CDR2 YNNKEL (reference sequence). This CDR3 has 16 residues. The CDR3 DNA is TGTGCCAGCAGCCCCATATTGTCACTTGCTTTGAATACCCTCCACTTT. Translating gives CASSPILSLALNTLHF.

The CDR3 region is CASSLRTSGGLAYNEQFF. CDR3 coding DNA: TGTGCCAGCAGTTTAAGGACTAGCGGGGGGTTAGCCTACAATGAGCAGTTCTTC. The chain joins TRBV27 to TRBJ2-1; TRBD2 matches 14 bases. V shed 2 bases, J shed 2 bases, and the junction held 5 bases outside the gene matches. The CDR3 covers 18 residues. Germline CDR1 is MNHEY and CDR2 is SMNVEV (reference sequence).

In this sample, this clone turned up once. Here the CDR3 DNA reads TGTGCCAGCCAAGGACAGGGGGCAACTAATGAAAAACTGTTTTTT. Translating it yields CASQGQGATNEKLFF. This sequence joins TRBV18 and TRBJ1-4; TRBD1 agrees at 10 bases. V gave up 8 bases and J gave up 0 bases; unmatched junction bases: 3. Germline CDR1 reads KGHSH; CDR2 reads LQKENI. The CDR3 is made up of 15 amino acids. The full variable domain, rest sourced from reference TRBV18 and TRBJ1-4, is NAGVMQNPRHLVRRRGQEARLRCSPMKGHSHVYWYRQLPEEGLKFMVYLQKENIIDESGMPKERFSAEFPKEGPSILRIQQVVRGDSAAYFCASQGQGATNEKLFFGSGTQLSVL.

The CDR3 is CASSQISRLAGAFRLSYNEQFF. The CDR3, as DNA: TGTGCCAGCAGCCAAATCTCCCGACTAGCGGGGGCCTTCCGCCTGTCCTACAATGAGCAGTTCTTC. This chain joins TRBV14 and TRBJ2-1; 12 nucleotides line up with TRBD2. Unmatched junction bases numbered 18, after V lost 2 bases and J lost 1 base. CDR1 SGHDN and CDR2 FVKESK come from the germline V gene. The CDR3 length is 22 residues.

V and J are TRBV7-9 and TRBJ1-1, with D possibly TRBD1 on 5 matching bases. The CDR3 covers 15 residues. V lost 5 bases and J lost 2, with 15 bases in between. CDR1 and CDR2 (germline): SEHNR, FQNEAQ (reference sequence). CDR3 residues: CASSPSQGFNTEAFF. CDR3 DNA sequence: TGTGCCAGCAGCCCAAGTCAGGGTTTTAACACTGAAGCTTTCTTT.

This chain connects TRBV9 to TRBJ2-7, with D tentatively TRBD2 (5 bases). This CDR3 contains 13 residues. The germline V gene encodes CDR1 SGDLS and CDR2 YYNGEE. V was cut by 4 bases and J by 2 bases, with 10 bases left in between. The CDR3 nucleotides are TGTGCCAGCAGCCTCGGGGAAACCTACGAGCAGTACTTC. This encodes CASSLGETYEQYF.

The V and J genes are TRBV19 and TRBJ1-2; weak D call: TRBD1 (5 bases). The length of the CDR3 is 16 residues. Between the trimmed V and J ends, which lost 8 bases and 7 bases, there was a span of 26 bases. Germline CDR1 is LNHDA and CDR2 is SQIVND (reference sequence). CDR3 region: CASALPGWGEIGGYTF. CDR3 bases: TGTGCCAGTGCCCTCCCAGGATGGGGGGAAATTGGTGGCTACACCTTC.

J is TRBJ2-1 and V is TRBV20-1; maybe TRBD2 (6 bases). The V end was cut by 3 bases, the J end by 0 bases, with 9 bases between. The CDR3 is made up of 14 amino acids. Germline V gives CDR1 DFQATT, CDR2 SNEGSKA (reference sequence). The CDR3 nucleotides read TGCAGTGCTAGTCCCGGGGGCTCCTACAATGAGCAGTTCTTC. Its protein product is CSASPGGSYNEQFF.

As for this clone: Within the sample, other DNA sequences also encode this same CDR3. The chain is built from TRBV29-1 and TRBJ1-5; tentatively, D is TRBD1 (6 bases). The CDR3 runs 13 residues. Germline V lookup: CDR1 SQVTM, CDR2 ANQGSEA. Trimming took 4 bases from V and 3 from J, leaving 10 bases between them. The CDR3 coding sequence is TGCAGCGTTGCCGGGGGCCTCAATCAGCCCCAGCATTTT. Amino acids: CSVAGGLNQPQHF.

The CDR3 spells CAISDDRDRADYEQYF. DNA for the CDR3: TGTGCCATCAGTGACGACCGGGACAGGGCCGACTACGAGCAGTACTTC. The V gene is TRBV10-3, the J gene TRBJ2-7, with 9 bases that match TRBD1. V gave up 3 bases and J gave up 3 bases; unmatched junction bases: 9. The CDR3 is 16 residues long. Germline V gene lookup returns CDR1 ENHRY and CDR2 SYGVKD.

The V gene is TRBV19, the J gene TRBJ1-4; 8 bases agree with TRBD1. Germline CDR1 is LNHDA and CDR2 is SQIVND (reference sequence). The trim removed 3 bases at V and 6 bases at J, leaving 6 bases unmatched. CDR3 length: 15 residues. The CDR3 is CASSILTGVDEKLFF. DNA for the CDR3: TGTGCCAGTAGTATCCTGACAGGGGTCGATGAAAAACTGTTTTTT.

The chain uses TRBV7-6 and TRBJ1-5; D uncertain. Germline loops: CDR1 SGHVS, CDR2 FNYEAQ. V was shortened by 5 bases and J by 4 bases, with 9 bases between the two germline ends. The CDR3 is made up of 13 amino acids. The CDR3 sequence: CASSPQGNQPQHF. CDR3 bases: TGTGCCAGCAGCCCCCAAGGGAATCAGCCCCAGCATTTT.

This rearrangement joins TRBV28 to TRBJ1-4; no clear D gene. Trimming removed 6 bases at V and 8 bases at J, with 16 bases between. Germline V lookup: CDR1 MDHEN, CDR2 SYDVKM. CDR3 length: 14 residues. In DNA, the CDR3 is TGTGCCAGCAGCCTGACGGCTAGAGGAGAAAAACTGTTTTTT. Translation gives CASSLTARGEKLFF.

V gene TRBV5-1 combines with J gene TRBJ2-3; D may be TRBD1 (6 bases). The CDR3 covers 15 residues. Looked up from germline, CDR1 is SGHRS and CDR2 is YFSETQ. V lost 3 bases and J lost 2, with 13 bases in between. The CDR3 spells CASSSTSGVTDTQYF. CDR3 nucleotide sequence: TGCGCCAGCAGCTCAACCTCAGGGGTCACAGATACGCAGTATTTT.

This sequence joins TRBV9 and TRBJ1-5; possibly TRBD1 for D (5 bases). The germline gives CDR1 SGDLS, CDR2 YYNGEE. With 7 bases removed from V and 3 bases from J, the gap between germline ends came to 14 bases. This CDR3 region has 14 residues. The CDR3 region has the DNA TGTGCCAGCTGCCCCGGGACTGACAATCAGCCCCAGCATTTT. It translates to CASCPGTDNQPQHF.

V gene TRBV6-2 or TRBV6-3 combines with J gene TRBJ2-5; D could derive from TRBD1 or TRBD2 (5 bases each). V gave up 5 bases and J gave up 5 bases, with 15 bases separating them. Germline CDR1 MNHEY, CDR2 SVGEGT. The CDR3 loop spans 14 amino acids. The chain's CDR3 is CASSPRDGQETQYF. In nucleotides, the CDR3 is TGTGCCAGCAGTCCAAGGGACGGTCAGGAGACCCAGTACTTC.

V and J are TRBV6-5 and TRBJ2-6; D remains ambiguous. CDR3 size: 15 residues. V lost 1 base, J lost 2 bases, and 6 bases lay in between. Germline CDR1 reads MNHEY; CDR2 reads SVGAGI. The CDR3 reads CASSYYSTGANVLTF. CDR3 in DNA: TGTGCCAGCAGTTACTATTCAACTGGGGCCAACGTCCTGACTTTC.

The chain uses TRBV11-3 and TRBJ1-5, with TRBD1 identical over 9 bases. The germline gives CDR1 SGHNT, CDR2 YENEEA. There are 17 residues in the CDR3. With 3 bases clipped from V and 0 bases from J, the junction kept 6 bases outside the gene matches. The CDR3 coding sequence is TGTGCCAGCAGCTTGAGGGACAGGGTCTATAGCAATCAGCCCCAGCATTTT. Amino acids: CASSLRDRVYSNQPQHF.

The rearrangement links TRBV7-2 to TRBJ1-2; D is unresolved. V was cut by 4 bases and J by 14 bases, with 23 bases left in between. The CDR3 is 14 amino acids. Germline loops: CDR1 SGHTA, CDR2 FQGNSA. The DNA of the CDR3 is TGTGCCAGCAGCTCCTTATTGAGGGAACATTTCGGGACCTTC. As protein: CASSSLLREHFGTF.

The genes are TRBV5-4 and TRBJ1-4; no reliable D call. The germline CDR1 and CDR2 sequences are SGHNT and YYREEE (reference sequence). Trimming removed 4 bases from V and 5 bases from J, with 18 bases in between. This CDR3 has 16 residues. CDR3 amino acids: CASSTDTWPANEKLFF. CDR3 DNA sequence: TGTGCCAGCAGCACCGACACCTGGCCAGCCAATGAAAAACTGTTTTTT.

The chain combines TRBV11-2 with TRBJ1-2; D might be TRBD1 (5 bases). The germline gives CDR1 SGHAT, CDR2 FQNNGV. CDR3 length: 14 residues. V was shortened by 0 bases and J by 4 bases, with 9 bases between the two germline ends. CDR3 in amino acids: CASSLDPGPYGYTF. CDR3 in DNA: TGTGCCAGCAGCTTAGATCCGGGGCCCTATGGCTACACCTTC.

This chain links TRBV19 with TRBJ1-2; possibly TRBD1 for D (5 bases). Germline-derived CDR1 and CDR2 are LNHDA and SQIVND (reference sequence). With 5 bases removed from V and 5 bases from J, the gap between germline ends came to 12 bases. This CDR3 has 13 residues. CDR3 nucleotides: TGTGCCAGTAGTCCAATGGGACTTTATGGCTACACCTTC. Amino acid sequence: CASSPMGLYGYTF.

The chain joins TRBV12-3 or TRBV12-4 to TRBJ2-3; D gene ambiguous. The CDR3 loop spans 10 amino acids. Trimming took 10 bases from V and 6 from J, leaving 8 bases between them. CDR3 in DNA: TGTGCCACCTCGGGCGATACGCAGTATTTT. This codes for CATSGDTQYF.